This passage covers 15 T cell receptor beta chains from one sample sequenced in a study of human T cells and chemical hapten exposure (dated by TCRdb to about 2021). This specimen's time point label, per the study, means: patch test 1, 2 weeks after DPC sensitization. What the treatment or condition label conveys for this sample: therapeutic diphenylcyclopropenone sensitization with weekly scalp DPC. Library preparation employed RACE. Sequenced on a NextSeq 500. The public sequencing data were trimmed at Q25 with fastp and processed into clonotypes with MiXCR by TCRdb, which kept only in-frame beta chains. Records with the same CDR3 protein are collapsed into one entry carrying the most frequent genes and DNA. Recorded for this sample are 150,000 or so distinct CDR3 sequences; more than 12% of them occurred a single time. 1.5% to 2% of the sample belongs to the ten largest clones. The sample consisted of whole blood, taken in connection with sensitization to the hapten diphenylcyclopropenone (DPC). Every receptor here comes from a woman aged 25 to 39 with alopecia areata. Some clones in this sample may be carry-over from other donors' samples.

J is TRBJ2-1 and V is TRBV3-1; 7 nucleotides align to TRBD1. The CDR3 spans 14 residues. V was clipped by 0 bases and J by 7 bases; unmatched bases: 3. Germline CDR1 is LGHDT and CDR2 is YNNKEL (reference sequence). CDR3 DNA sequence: TGTGCCAGCAGCCAAGACCACAGGGGTAATGAGCAGTTCTTC. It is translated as CASSQDHRGNEQFF.

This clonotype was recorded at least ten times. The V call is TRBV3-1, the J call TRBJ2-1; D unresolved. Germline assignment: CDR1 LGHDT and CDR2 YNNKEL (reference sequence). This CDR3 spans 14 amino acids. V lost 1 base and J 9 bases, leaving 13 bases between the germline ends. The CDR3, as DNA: TGTGCCAGCAGCCAAGGCTCTAGTTGGGGTGAGCAGTTCTTC. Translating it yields CASSQGSSWGEQFF.

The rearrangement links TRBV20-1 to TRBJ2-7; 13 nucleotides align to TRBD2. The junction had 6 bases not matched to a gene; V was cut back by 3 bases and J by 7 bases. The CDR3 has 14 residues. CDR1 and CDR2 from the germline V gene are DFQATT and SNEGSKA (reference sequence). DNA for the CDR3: TGCAGTGCTAGTACTAGCGGGAGGGCCGGAGAGCAGTACTTC. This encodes CSASTSGRAGEQYF.

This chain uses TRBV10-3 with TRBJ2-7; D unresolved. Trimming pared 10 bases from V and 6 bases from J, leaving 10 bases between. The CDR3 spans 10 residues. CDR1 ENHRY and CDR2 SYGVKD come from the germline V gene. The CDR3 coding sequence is TGTGCCACAGGAGAGCCCGAGCAGTACTTC. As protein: CATGEPEQYF.

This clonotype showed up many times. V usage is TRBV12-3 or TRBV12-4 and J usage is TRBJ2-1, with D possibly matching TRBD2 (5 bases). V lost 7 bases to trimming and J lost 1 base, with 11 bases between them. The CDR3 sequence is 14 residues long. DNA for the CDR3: TGTGCCAGCATCACTAGTGGGTCCTACAATGAGCAGTTCTTC. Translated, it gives CASITSGSYNEQFF.

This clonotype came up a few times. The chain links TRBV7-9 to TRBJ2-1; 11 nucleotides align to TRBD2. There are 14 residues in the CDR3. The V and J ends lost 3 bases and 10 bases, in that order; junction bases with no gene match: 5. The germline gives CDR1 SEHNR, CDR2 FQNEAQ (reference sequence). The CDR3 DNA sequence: TGTGCCAGCAGCTTGGAACTAGCGGGAGCCGAGCAGTTCTTC. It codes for CASSLELAGAEQFF.

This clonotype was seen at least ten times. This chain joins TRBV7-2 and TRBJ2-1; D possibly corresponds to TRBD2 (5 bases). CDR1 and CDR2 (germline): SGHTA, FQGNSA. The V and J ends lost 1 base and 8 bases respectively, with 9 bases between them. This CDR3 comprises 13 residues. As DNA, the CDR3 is TGTGCCAGCAGCTTAGGGCCCGGGGATGAGCAGTTCTTC. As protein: CASSLGPGDEQFF.

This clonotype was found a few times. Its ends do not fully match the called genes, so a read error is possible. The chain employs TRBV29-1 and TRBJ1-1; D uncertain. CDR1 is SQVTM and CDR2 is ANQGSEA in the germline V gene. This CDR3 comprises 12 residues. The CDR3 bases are TGCGGCGTTGAATCCGGTAACACTGAAGCTTTCTTT. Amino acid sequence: CGVESGNTEAFF.

The CDR3 sequence is CASSLTAGEKLFF. DNA for the CDR3: TGTGCCAGCAGCTTAACGGCCGGAGAAAAACTGTTTTTT. The rearrangement uses TRBV7-9 and TRBJ1-4, with no clear D. V shed 2 bases and J shed 8 bases, with 9 bases lying between them. The CDR3 has 13 amino acids. Germline V gene sequence: CDR1 SEHNR, CDR2 FQNEAQ (reference sequence).

CDR3 sequence reads: CASSFGQGAFEAFF. The CDR3 region has the DNA TGTGCCAGCAGCTTCGGGCAGGGGGCTTTTGAAGCTTTCTTT. The chain recombines TRBV4-2 with TRBJ1-1; 8 nucleotides match TRBD1. Germline-derived CDR1 and CDR2 are LGHNA and YNFKEQ. The CDR3 extends over 14 amino acids. The junction had 9 bases not matched to a gene; V was cut back by 5 bases and J by 7 bases.

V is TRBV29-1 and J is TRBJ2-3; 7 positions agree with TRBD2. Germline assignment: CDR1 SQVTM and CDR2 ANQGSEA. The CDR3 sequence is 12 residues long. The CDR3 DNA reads TGCGGGACTAATACCGGCTCGGATACGCAGTATTTT. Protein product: CGTNTGSDTQYF.

The CDR3 DNA reads as TGTGCCAGCTCACCATTATCTGGGGGCGATGGCTACACCTTC. It translates to CASSPLSGGDGYTF. The V gene is TRBV18, the J gene TRBJ1-2; possible D gene TRBD1, 6 bases. Germline CDR1 KGHSH, CDR2 LQKENI. With 2 bases removed from V and 6 bases from J, the gap between germline ends came to 13 bases. CDR3 length equals 14 residues.

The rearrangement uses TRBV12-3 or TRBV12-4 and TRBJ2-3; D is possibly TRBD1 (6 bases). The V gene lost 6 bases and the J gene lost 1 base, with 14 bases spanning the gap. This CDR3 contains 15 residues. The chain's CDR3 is CASSLLGAGTDTQYF. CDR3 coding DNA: TGTGCCAGCAGCCTCTTGGGGGCCGGCACAGATACGCAGTATTTT.

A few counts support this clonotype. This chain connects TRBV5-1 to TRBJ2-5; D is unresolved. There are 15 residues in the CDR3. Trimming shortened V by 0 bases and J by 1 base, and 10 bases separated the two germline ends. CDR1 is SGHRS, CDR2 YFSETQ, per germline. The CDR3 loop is CASSLADVGQETQYF. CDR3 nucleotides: TGCGCCAGCAGCTTGGCCGACGTCGGCCAAGAGACCCAGTACTTC.

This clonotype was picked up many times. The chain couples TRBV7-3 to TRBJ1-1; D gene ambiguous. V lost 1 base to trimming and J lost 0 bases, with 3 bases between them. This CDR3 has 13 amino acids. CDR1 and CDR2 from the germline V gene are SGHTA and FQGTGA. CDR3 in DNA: TGTGCCAGCAGCTTAAAAGTGAACACTGAAGCTTTCTTT. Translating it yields CASSLKVNTEAFF. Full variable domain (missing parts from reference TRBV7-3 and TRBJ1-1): GAGVSQTPSNKVTEKGKYVELRCDPISGHTALYWYRQSLGQGPEFLIYFQGTGAADDSGLPNDRFFAVRPEGSVSTLKIQRTERGDSAVYLCASSLKVNTEAFFGQGTRLTVV.